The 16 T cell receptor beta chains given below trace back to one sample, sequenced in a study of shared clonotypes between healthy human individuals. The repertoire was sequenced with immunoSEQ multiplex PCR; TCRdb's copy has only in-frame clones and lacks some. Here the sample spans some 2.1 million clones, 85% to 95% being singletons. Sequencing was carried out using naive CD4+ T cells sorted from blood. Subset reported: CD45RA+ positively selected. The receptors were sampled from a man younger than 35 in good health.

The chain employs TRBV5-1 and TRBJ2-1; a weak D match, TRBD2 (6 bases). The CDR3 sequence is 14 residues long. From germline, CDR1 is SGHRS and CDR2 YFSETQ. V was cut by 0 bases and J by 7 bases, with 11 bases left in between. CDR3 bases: TGCGCCAGCAGCTTGGTGTCAGGGAGGAATGAGCAGTTCTTC. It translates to CASSLVSGRNEQFF.

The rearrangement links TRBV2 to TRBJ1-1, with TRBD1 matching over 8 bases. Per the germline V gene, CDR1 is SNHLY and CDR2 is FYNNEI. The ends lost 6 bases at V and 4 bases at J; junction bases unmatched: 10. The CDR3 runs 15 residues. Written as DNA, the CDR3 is TGTGCCAGCAGCGAGGATCAGGGGGCCAGCACTGAAGCTTTCTTT. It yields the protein CASSEDQGASTEAFF. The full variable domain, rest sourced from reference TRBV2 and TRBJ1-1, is EPEVTQTPSHQVTQMGQEVILRCVPISNHLYFYWYRQILGQKVEFLVSFYNNEISEKSEIFDDQFSVERPDGSNFTLKIRSTKLEDSAMYFCASSEDQGASTEAFFGQGTRLTVV.

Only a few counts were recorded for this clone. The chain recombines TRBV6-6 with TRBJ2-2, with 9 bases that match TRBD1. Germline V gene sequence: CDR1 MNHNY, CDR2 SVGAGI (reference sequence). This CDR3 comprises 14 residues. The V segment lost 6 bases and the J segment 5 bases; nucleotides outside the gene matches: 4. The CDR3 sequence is CASSGTGKTGELFF. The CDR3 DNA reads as TGTGCCAGCAGCGGGACAGGGAAGACCGGGGAGCTGTTTTTT.

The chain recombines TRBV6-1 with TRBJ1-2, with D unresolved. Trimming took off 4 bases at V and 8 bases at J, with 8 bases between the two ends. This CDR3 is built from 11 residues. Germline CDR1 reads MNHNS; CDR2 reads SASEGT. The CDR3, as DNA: TGTGCCAGCAGTGTCTTTACGGGCTACACCTTC. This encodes CASSVFTGYTF.

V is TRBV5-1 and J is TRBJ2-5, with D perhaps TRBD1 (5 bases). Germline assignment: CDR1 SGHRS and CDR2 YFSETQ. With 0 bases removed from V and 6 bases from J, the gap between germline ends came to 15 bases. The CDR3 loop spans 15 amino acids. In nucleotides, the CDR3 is TGCGCCAGCAGCTTGGGACCGACACAGGAGAAGACCCAGTACTTC. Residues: CASSLGPTQEKTQYF. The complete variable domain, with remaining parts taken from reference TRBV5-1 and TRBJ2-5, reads KAGVTQTPRYLIKTRGQQVTLSCSPISGHRSVSWYQQTPGQGLQFLFEYFSETQRNKGNFPGRFSGRQFSNSRSEMNVSTLELGDSALYLCASSLGPTQEKTQYFGPGTRLLVL.

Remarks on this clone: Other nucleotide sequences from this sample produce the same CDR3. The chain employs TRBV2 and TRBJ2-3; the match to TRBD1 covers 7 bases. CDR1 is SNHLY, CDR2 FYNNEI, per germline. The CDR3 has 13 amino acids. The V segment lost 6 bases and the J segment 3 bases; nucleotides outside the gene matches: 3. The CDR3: CASRTGSTDTQYF. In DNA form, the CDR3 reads TGTGCCAGCAGGACAGGGTCGACAGATACGCAGTATTTT.

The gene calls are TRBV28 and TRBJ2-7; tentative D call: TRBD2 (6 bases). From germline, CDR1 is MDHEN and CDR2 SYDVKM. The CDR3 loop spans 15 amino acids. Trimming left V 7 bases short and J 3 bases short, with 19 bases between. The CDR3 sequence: CASTPGGGSGYEQYF. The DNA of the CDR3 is TGTGCCAGCACCCCCGGTGGGGGGTCCGGCTACGAGCAGTACTTC.

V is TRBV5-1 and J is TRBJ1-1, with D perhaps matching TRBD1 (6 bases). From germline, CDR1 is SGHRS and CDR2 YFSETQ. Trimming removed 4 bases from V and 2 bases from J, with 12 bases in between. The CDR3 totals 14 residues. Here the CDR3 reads CASSPRGANTEAFF. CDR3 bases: TGCGCCAGCAGCCCTCGGGGGGCAAACACTGAAGCTTTCTTT.

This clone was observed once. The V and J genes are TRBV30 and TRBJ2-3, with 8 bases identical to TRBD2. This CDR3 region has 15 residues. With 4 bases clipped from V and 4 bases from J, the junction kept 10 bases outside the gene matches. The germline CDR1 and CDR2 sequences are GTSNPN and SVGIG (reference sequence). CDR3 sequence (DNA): TGTGCCTGGATACACGGGCGGGGGGAAGCAGATACGCAGTATTTT. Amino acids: CAWIHGRGEADTQYF.

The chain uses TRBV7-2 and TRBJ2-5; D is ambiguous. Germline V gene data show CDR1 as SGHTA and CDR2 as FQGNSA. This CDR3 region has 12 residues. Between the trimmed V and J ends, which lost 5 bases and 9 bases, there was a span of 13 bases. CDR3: CASSGVRRPQYF. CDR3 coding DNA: TGTGCCAGCAGCGGGGTCCGGCGGCCCCAGTACTTC.

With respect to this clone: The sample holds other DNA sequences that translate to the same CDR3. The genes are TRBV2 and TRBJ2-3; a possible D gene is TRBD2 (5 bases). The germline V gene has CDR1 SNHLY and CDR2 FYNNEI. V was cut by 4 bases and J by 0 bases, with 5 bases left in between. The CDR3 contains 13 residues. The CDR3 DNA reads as TGTGCCAGCAGTGGGACTAGCACAGATACGCAGTATTTT. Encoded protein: CASSGTSTDTQYF.

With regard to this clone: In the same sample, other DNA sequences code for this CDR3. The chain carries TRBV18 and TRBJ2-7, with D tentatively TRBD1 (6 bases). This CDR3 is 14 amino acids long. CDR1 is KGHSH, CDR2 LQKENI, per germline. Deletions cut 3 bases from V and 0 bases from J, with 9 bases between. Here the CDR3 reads CASSPSGVSYEQYF. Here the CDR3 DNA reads TGTGCCAGCTCACCTTCAGGGGTCTCCTACGAGCAGTACTTC.

This CDR3 reads CSASQGALEQFF. The CDR3 DNA sequence: TGCAGCGCCTCTCAGGGGGCTCTTGAACAGTTCTTC. The gene calls are TRBV29-1 and TRBJ2-1, with TRBD1 matching 8 bases. The CDR3 extends over 12 amino acids. Germline values: CDR1 SQVTM, CDR2 ANQGSEA. J lost 13 bases, V lost 7 bases, and 12 bases had no gene match.

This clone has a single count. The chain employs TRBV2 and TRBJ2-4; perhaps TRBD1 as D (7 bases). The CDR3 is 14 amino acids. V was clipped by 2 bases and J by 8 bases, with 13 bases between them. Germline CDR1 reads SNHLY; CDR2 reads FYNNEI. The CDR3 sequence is CASSEWQGGDIQYF. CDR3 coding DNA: TGTGCCAGCAGTGAATGGCAGGGGGGAGACATTCAGTACTTC.

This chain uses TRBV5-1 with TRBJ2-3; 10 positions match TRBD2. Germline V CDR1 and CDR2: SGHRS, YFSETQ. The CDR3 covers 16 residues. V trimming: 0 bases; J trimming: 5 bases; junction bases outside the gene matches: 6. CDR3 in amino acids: CASSLEASGRVDTQYF. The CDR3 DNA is TGCGCCAGCAGCTTGGAGGCTAGCGGGAGAGTAGATACGCAGTATTTT.

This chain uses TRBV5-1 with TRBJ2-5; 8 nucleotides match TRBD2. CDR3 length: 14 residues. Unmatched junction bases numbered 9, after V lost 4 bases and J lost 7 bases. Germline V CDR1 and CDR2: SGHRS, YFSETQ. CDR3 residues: CASSPEGTSGTQYF. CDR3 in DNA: TGCGCCAGCAGCCCGGAAGGGACTAGTGGGACCCAGTACTTC.